This T cell receptor beta chain originates from a study of blood T cell repertoires in COVID-19. About the study: Material from acute and convalescent COVID-19 was sourced from the United States, Italy and Spain. Sample material is recorded as cDNA or gDNA derived from T cells, B-cell-depleted T cells, or PBMCs.

This clone was observed a single time. V was pared by 1 base and J by 0 bases, with 10 bases between. The V gene's germline CDR1 is SGHTA and CDR2 FQGNSA. The CDR3 length is 15 residues. In the original processing: Reference gene primer amplification gave estimated nucleated cell counts. Only in-frame clones appear in the TCRdb table, and some are missing; sequencing was by immunoSEQ multiplex PCR. D and trimming come from the DNA, and the V and J calls and clone size come from that table. The table has 35,000 to 40,000 clones, about 86% seen once. The chain links TRBV7-2 to TRBJ2-7; maybe TRBD1 (7 bases). The clonotype originates from a human donor with acute or convalescent COVID-19. The donor label of this sample is uncertain. The material sequenced was peripheral blood. The CDR3 DNA is TGTGCCAGCAGCTTAGTGCGGGACAGCTCCTACGAGCAGTACTTC. This translates into CASSLVRDSSYEQYF. The full variable domain, with the rest looked up from reference TRBV7-2 and TRBJ2-7, is GAGVSQSPSNKVTEKGKDVELRCDPISGHTALYWYRQSLGQGLEFLIYFQGNSAPDKSGLPSDRFSAERTGGSVSTLTIQRTQQEDSAVYLCASSLVRDSSYEQYFGPGTRLTVT.